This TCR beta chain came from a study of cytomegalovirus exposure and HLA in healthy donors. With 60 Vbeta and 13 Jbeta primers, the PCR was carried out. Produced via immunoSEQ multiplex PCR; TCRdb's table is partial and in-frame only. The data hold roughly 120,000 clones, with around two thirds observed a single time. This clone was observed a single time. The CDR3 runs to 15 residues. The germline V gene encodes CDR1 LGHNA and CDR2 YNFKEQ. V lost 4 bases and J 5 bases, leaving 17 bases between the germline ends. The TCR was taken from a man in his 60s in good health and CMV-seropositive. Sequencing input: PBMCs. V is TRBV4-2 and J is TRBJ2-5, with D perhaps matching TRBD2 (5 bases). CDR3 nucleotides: TGTGCCAGCAGCCCATTCGGAGCGGTAGGCGAGACCCAGTACTTC. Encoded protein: CASSPFGAVGETQYF.